This entry lists 27 T cell receptor beta chains sequenced from one sample in a study of T cell responses to AZD1222 COVID-19 vaccine. Repertoires were generated with immunoSEQ multiplex PCR, while TCRdb's copy carries only in-frame clones and drops some. Altogether roughly 120,000 clones are present, around nine tenths being singletons, with the ten largest covering about 4.8%. Sample: peripheral blood, taken on day 0 of AZD1222 vaccination. The receptors originated from an adult in good health.

V gene TRBV27 combines with J gene TRBJ1-2, with 8 bases identical to TRBD1. CDR1 and CDR2 (germline): MNHEY, SMNVEV (reference sequence). This CDR3 contains 13 residues. Germline trimming cut 8 bases from V and 4 bases from J; bases unmatched to any gene: 6. The CDR3 nucleotides are TGTGCCAGCGGGGACAGGCGGGGCTATGGCTACACCTTC. Translating it yields CASGDRRGYGYTF.

The rearrangement uses TRBV27 and TRBJ2-1; 15 positions agree with TRBD2. The CDR3 contains 20 residues. The junction had 12 bases not matched to a gene; V was cut back by 4 bases and J by 2 bases. The germline gives CDR1 MNHEY, CDR2 SMNVEV (reference sequence). The CDR3 protein is CASSWPTGLAGGYAYNEQFF. CDR3 coding DNA: TGTGCCAGCAGTTGGCCCACGGGACTAGCGGGGGGTTACGCCTACAATGAGCAGTTCTTC.

This clone appeared a single time. The chain has TRBV2 and TRBJ2-2; D not resolved. The CDR3 has 14 residues. The V gene lost 7 bases and the J gene lost 0 bases, with 9 bases spanning the gap. The germline gives CDR1 SNHLY, CDR2 FYNNEI. The chain's CDR3 is CASTGGSNTGELFF. The CDR3 coding sequence is TGTGCCAGCACCGGCGGCTCGAACACCGGGGAGCTGTTTTTT. Full variable domain (remainder filled in from reference TRBV2 and TRBJ2-2): EPEVTQTPSHQVTQMGQEVILRCVPISNHLYFYWYRQILGQKVEFLVSFYNNEISEKSEIFDDQFSVERPDGSNFTLKIRSTKLEDSAMYFCASTGGSNTGELFFGEGSRLTVL.

This clone was detected only once. This chain connects TRBV12-3 or TRBV12-4 to TRBJ1-1; D gene unclear. V gave up 6 bases and J gave up 6 bases, with 11 bases separating them. The CDR3 totals 12 residues. The CDR3 nucleotides read TGTGCCAGCAGATTGAATGAGGCTGAAGCTTTCTTT. It encodes CASRLNEAEAFF.

This clone was picked up one time. This chain connects TRBV6-5 to TRBJ2-7, with D possibly called TRBD1 or TRBD2 (5 bases each). Trimming pared 5 bases from V and 3 bases from J, leaving 11 bases between. The CDR3 runs 13 residues. Germline lookup yields CDR1 MNHEY and CDR2 SVGAGI. Here the CDR3 DNA reads TGTGCCAGCAGTAGGGGAGCTAACTACGAGCAGTACTTC. This translates into CASSRGANYEQYF.

The CDR3 spells CASSRDRDKETQYF. The CDR3 coding sequence is TGTGCCAGCAGCCGTGACAGGGATAAAGAGACCCAGTACTTC. V is TRBV11-3 and J is TRBJ2-5, with TRBD1 matching over 7 bases. The germline V gene has CDR1 SGHNT and CDR2 YENEEA. The CDR3 is made up of 14 amino acids. Trimming at V came to 5 bases and at J to 3 bases, leaving 6 bases not matched to a gene.

The rearrangement links TRBV11-2 to TRBJ2-3; TRBD2 agrees at 13 bases. CDR1 is SGHAT and CDR2 is FQNNGV in the germline V gene. Trimming at V came to 6 bases and at J to 5 bases, leaving 5 bases not matched to a gene. CDR3 length equals 15 residues. CDR3 nucleotide sequence: TGTGCCAGCAGTCCAGGACTAGCGGGAGAAGATACGCAGTATTTT. This encodes CASSPGLAGEDTQYF.

The chain is built from TRBV5-4 and TRBJ1-2; 8 bases are a match to TRBD1. Germline CDR1 is SGHNT and CDR2 is YYREEE (reference sequence). The CDR3 is 13 amino acids. Trimming took 4 bases from V and 5 from J; bases not matched to a gene: 4. The CDR3 DNA sequence: TGTGCCAGCAGCATAGACAGGGGATATGGCTACACCTTC. Its translation: CASSIDRGYGYTF.

The CDR3 sequence is CASKAGTGDSEKLFF. The DNA of the CDR3 is TGTGCCAGCAAGGCCGGGACAGGGGATTCTGAAAAACTGTTTTTT. V gene TRBV6-5 combines with J gene TRBJ1-4; 10 positions match TRBD1. Germline V gives CDR1 MNHEY, CDR2 SVGAGI. J was trimmed by 7 bases and V by 7 bases; bases with no gene match: 9. The length of the CDR3 is 15 residues.

V is TRBV10-3 and J is TRBJ2-5; 8 bases fit TRBD1. V lost 7 bases to trimming and J lost 2 bases; unmatched junction nucleotides: 6. Germline assignment: CDR1 ENHRY and CDR2 SYGVKD. The CDR3 runs to 14 residues. This CDR3 reads CAINGQGGQETQYF. DNA of the CDR3: TGTGCCATCAATGGACAGGGTGGGCAAGAGACCCAGTACTTC.

J is TRBJ1-1 and V is TRBV29-1; possibly TRBD1 for D (6 bases). V was clipped by 7 bases and J by 2 bases, with 8 bases between them. The CDR3 sequence is 11 residues long. Germline CDR1 is SQVTM and CDR2 is ANQGSEA. This CDR3 reads CSGTDNTEAFF. Written as DNA, the CDR3 is TGCAGCGGGACAGATAACACTGAAGCTTTCTTT.

V usage is TRBV2 and J usage is TRBJ1-2, with TRBD1 as a possible D gene (5 bases). From germline, CDR1 is SNHLY and CDR2 FYNNEI. Trimming took off 3 bases at V and 8 bases at J, with 13 bases between the two ends. The CDR3 extends over 13 amino acids. CDR3 residues: CASSDESRGGYTF. In DNA form, the CDR3 reads TGTGCCAGCAGTGACGAGAGCCGGGGCGGCTACACCTTC.

V and J are TRBV27 and TRBJ1-5, with 7 bases fitting TRBD1. The CDR3 has 18 residues. Per the germline V gene, CDR1 is MNHEY and CDR2 is SMNVEV (reference sequence). The V and J ends lost 6 bases and 2 bases, in that order; junction bases with no gene match: 16. CDR3 sequence: CASSQGGGRGKRNQPQHF. The CDR3 DNA is TGTGCCAGCAGCCAGGGGGGAGGCAGGGGTAAGCGCAATCAGCCCCAGCATTTT.

The rearrangement links TRBV19 to TRBJ2-2; 8 nucleotides match TRBD2. The CDR3 is 15 residues long. Germline trimming cut 5 bases from V and 1 base from J; bases unmatched to any gene: 3. Germline CDR1 reads LNHDA; CDR2 reads SQIVND (reference sequence). The CDR3 region has the DNA TGTGCCAGTAGTCCGAGCGGGAGGAACACCGGGGAGCTGTTTTTT. It translates to CASSPSGRNTGELFF.

The CDR3 DNA is TGTGCCAGCAGTGAAGCTGCGGACTCCTACAATGAGCAGTTCTTC. It yields the protein CASSEAADSYNEQFF. The chain links TRBV6-1 to TRBJ2-1, with unresolved D. Germline assignment: CDR1 MNHNS and CDR2 SASEGT. This CDR3 region has 15 residues. Trimming removed 0 bases from V and 0 bases from J, with 6 bases in between.

The chain links TRBV7-9 to TRBJ1-2; 11 bases fit TRBD1. Unmatched junction bases numbered 4, after V lost 4 bases and J lost 6 bases. CDR1 SEHNR and CDR2 FQNEAQ come from the germline V gene (reference sequence). The CDR3 loop spans 14 amino acids. CDR3 DNA sequence: TGTGCCAGCAGCTCCCCGGGACAGGGGGATGGCTACACCTTC. Translation gives CASSSPGQGDGYTF.

The rearrangement uses TRBV5-1 and TRBJ2-7; 7 bases match TRBD2. Germline trimming cut 3 bases from V and 4 bases from J; bases unmatched to any gene: 4. Germline V gives CDR1 SGHRS, CDR2 YFSETQ. The CDR3 contains 13 residues. CDR3 sequence reads: CASSWAGGYEQYF. CDR3 DNA sequence: TGCGCCAGCAGCTGGGCCGGGGGGTACGAGCAGTACTTC.

The chain uses TRBV7-2 and TRBJ2-5; tentatively, D is TRBD2 (6 bases). V was cut by 11 bases and J by 2 bases, with 15 bases left in between. The CDR3 extends over 13 amino acids. Germline CDR1 SGHTA, CDR2 FQGNSA. This chain's CDR3 is CAGGLNQQETQYF. The CDR3, as DNA: TGTGCCGGGGGACTTAATCAGCAAGAGACCCAGTACTTC.

CDR3 DNA: TGCAGCGCCGGACAGGGAGGAGGCTACACCTTC. It translates to CSAGQGGGYTF. The J gene is TRBJ1-2, the V gene TRBV29-1; 8 bases line up with TRBD1. The CDR3 has 11 amino acids. With 7 bases clipped from V and 8 bases from J, the junction kept 6 bases outside the gene matches. Germline CDR1 SQVTM, CDR2 ANQGSEA.

This sequence joins TRBV19 and TRBJ1-1; D is ambiguous. With 5 bases removed from V and 1 base from J, the gap between germline ends came to 17 bases. Germline V gene lookup returns CDR1 LNHDA and CDR2 SQIVND (reference sequence). The CDR3 contains 16 residues. The CDR3 sequence is CASSVRHLVGNTEAFF. In DNA form, the CDR3 reads TGTGCCAGTAGTGTCAGACATCTTGTGGGGAACACTGAAGCTTTCTTT.

This clone was seen once. J is TRBJ1-1 and V is TRBV30, with TRBD1 as a possible D gene (6 bases). Germline CDR1 GTSNPN, CDR2 SVGIG (reference sequence). Trimming left V 5 bases short and J 5 bases short, with 15 bases between. The CDR3 sequence is 13 residues long. The CDR3 nucleotides read TGTGCCTGGGTTGGGCCTAGGGGGACTGAAGCTTTCTTT. It codes for CAWVGPRGTEAFF.

This chain joins TRBV19 and TRBJ2-7; TRBD2 agrees at 14 bases. The CDR3 is 18 amino acids. J gave up 2 bases and V 1 base, and 7 bases lay outside the gene matches. In germline, CDR1 is LNHDA, CDR2 SQIVND (reference sequence). In DNA, the CDR3 is TGTGCCAGTAGTATAGGTGGACTAGCGGGAGGAACTGCCTACGAGCAGTACTTC. Translation: CASSIGGLAGGTAYEQYF. Based on the CDR3 plus reference TRBV19 and TRBJ2-7, the full variable domain is DGGITQSPKYLFRKEGQNVTLSCEQNLNHDAMYWYRQDPGQGLRLIYYSQIVNDFQKGDIAEGYSVSREKKESFPLTVTSAQKNPTAFYLCASSIGGLAGGTAYEQYFGPGTRLTVT.

This chain connects TRBV12-3 or TRBV12-4 to TRBJ1-1; D is ambiguous. This CDR3 region has 13 residues. The V and J ends lost 7 bases and 5 bases respectively, with 14 bases between them. The CDR3 loop reads CASTSTFGTEAFF. The DNA for the CDR3 is TGTGCCAGCACTAGTACATTTGGAACTGAAGCTTTCTTT.

This sequence joins TRBV11-2 and TRBJ2-7; D gene ambiguous. Germline V gene data show CDR1 as SGHAT and CDR2 as FQNNGV. Trimming removed 4 bases at V and 2 bases at J, with 18 bases between. The CDR3 covers 16 residues. The CDR3 region is CASSSPQEGPTYEQYF. The CDR3 DNA is TGTGCCAGCAGCTCGCCCCAGGAAGGCCCAACCTACGAGCAGTACTTC.

This clone has just one count. The chain carries TRBV28 and TRBJ1-2; the D is unclear. Germline V gives CDR1 MDHEN, CDR2 SYDVKM. The CDR3 runs to 12 residues. V was clipped by 3 bases and J by 8 bases, with 10 bases between them. The CDR3 protein is CASSLQERGYTF. The CDR3 coding sequence is TGTGCCAGCAGTTTGCAGGAACGGGGCTACACCTTC.

In its sample, this clone was seen once. V is TRBV27 and J is TRBJ2-5; D not certain. The CDR3 contains 12 residues. V was pared by 6 bases and J by 2 bases, with 7 bases between. Per germline, CDR1 MNHEY and CDR2 SMNVEV (reference sequence). CDR3 bases: TGTGCCAGCAGAACCGATCAAGAGACCCAGTACTTC. Protein: CASRTDQETQYF.

The genes are TRBV27 and TRBJ2-4, with a possible D match to TRBD2 (6 bases). Trimming removed 1 base from V and 8 bases from J, with 12 bases in between. Germline lookup yields CDR1 MNHEY and CDR2 SMNVEV (reference sequence). The CDR3 is made up of 14 amino acids. The chain's CDR3 is CASSLYAGGDIQYF. In nucleotides, the CDR3 is TGTGCCAGCAGTTTATACGCAGGAGGGGACATTCAGTACTTC.